The entry below gives a single T cell receptor beta chain sequence along with its context. The antigen is undetermined. The junction and the germline gene differ at one end; a read error may be behind it. Germline CDR1 and CDR2: DFQATT and SNEGSKA (reference sequence). CDR3 size: 11 residues. Sequencing relied on immunoSEQ assay v3.0, run at survey level. Method: immunoSEQ multiplex PCR; TCRdb's copy keeps in-frame clones and lacks some. The table lists tens of thousands of clones, approximately 84% of them singletons. This entry is derived from a study of long-term antiretroviral therapy in people with HIV. Study-level information: The 2015 immediate-ART recommendation came about a decade after the earliest samples. Broader study findings: Upon ART, diversity increased but remained lower than transplant donor controls.

Every one of the donors gave at least one pre-ART PBMC sample and at least two post-ART PBMC samples. The chain combines TRBV20-1 with TRBJ2-7; 7 bases fit TRBD2. The specimen was unsorted PBMCs, collected 2.7 to 2.9 years before starting antiretroviral therapy. This clonotype was obtained from a woman between 25 and 40 years old with HIV. The CDR3, as DNA: TGCAGTGCTAGGGGGGACTACGGGCAGTACTTC. This codes for CSARGDYGQYF.